This T cell receptor beta chain was captured by sequencing in a study of T cell changes during pregnancy in multiple sclerosis. Assay: immunoSEQ multiplex PCR; the TCRdb copy retains only in-frame clones and omits some. The sample includes roughly 93,000 clones, 91% of them seen just once. The CDR3 sequence is 12 residues long. Per the germline V gene, CDR1 is MNHEY and CDR2 is SVGAGI. V was clipped by 8 bases and J by 5 bases, with 12 bases between them. J is TRBJ1-2 and V is TRBV6-5; the D is unclear. The source was peripheral blood, collected before pregnancy. This TCR was recovered from a female donor with multiple sclerosis, enrolled in a pregnancy study. CDR3 coding DNA: TGTGCCAGCCGGATAGGAGATTATGGCTACACCTTC. This codes for CASRIGDYGYTF.